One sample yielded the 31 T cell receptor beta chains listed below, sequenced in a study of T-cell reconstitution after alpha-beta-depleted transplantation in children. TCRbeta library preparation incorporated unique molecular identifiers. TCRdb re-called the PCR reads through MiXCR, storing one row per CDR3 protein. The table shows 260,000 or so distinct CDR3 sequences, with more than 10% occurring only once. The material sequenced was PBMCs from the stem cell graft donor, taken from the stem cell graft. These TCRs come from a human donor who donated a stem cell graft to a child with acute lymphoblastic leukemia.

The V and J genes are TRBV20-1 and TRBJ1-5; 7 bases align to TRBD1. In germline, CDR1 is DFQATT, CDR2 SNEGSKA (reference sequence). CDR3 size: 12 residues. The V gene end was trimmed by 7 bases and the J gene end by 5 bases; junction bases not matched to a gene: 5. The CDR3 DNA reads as TGCAGTGTACAGGGGAGAGATCAGCCCCAGCATTTT. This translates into CSVQGRDQPQHF.

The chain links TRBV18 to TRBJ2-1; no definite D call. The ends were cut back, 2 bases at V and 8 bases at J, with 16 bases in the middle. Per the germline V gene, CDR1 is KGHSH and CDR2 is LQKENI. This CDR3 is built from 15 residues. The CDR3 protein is CASSPRDSPYDEQFF. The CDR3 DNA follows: TGTGCCAGCTCACCAAGAGACTCCCCATACGATGAGCAGTTCTTC.

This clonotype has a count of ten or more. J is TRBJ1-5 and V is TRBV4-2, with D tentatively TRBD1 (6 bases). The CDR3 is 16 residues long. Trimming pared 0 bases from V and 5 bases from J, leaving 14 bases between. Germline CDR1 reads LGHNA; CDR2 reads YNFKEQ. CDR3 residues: CASSQEAERTDQPQHF. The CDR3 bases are TGTGCCAGCAGCCAAGAAGCGGAGAGGACAGATCAGCCCCAGCATTTT.

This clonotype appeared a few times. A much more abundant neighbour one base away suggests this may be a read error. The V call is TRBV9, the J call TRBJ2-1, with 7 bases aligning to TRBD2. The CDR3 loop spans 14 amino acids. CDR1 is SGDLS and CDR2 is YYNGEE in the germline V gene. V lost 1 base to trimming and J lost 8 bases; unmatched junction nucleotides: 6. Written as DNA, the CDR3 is TGTGCCAGCAGCGTACACGGGAGGAAGGATGAGCAGTTCTTC. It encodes CASSVHGRKDEQFF.

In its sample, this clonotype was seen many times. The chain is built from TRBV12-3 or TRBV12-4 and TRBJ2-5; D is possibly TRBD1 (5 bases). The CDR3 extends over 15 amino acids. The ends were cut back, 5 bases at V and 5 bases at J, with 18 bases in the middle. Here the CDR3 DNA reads TGTGCCAGCAGTCCCCACTCAGGGTTTGGGGAGACCCAGTACTTC. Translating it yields CASSPHSGFGETQYF.

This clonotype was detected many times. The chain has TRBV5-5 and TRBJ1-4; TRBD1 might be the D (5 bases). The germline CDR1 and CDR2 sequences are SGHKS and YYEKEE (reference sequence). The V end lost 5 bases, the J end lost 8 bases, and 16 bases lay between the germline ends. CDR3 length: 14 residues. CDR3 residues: CASRGPQEREKLFF. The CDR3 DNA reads TGTGCCAGCAGGGGCCCACAGGAACGAGAAAAACTGTTTTTT.

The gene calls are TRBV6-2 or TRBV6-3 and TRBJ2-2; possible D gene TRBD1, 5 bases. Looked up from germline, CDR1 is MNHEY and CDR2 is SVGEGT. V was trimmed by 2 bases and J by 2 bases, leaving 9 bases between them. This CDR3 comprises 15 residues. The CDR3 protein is CASSYGHFNTGELFF. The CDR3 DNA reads TGTGCCAGCAGTTACGGACACTTCAACACCGGGGAGCTGTTTTTT.

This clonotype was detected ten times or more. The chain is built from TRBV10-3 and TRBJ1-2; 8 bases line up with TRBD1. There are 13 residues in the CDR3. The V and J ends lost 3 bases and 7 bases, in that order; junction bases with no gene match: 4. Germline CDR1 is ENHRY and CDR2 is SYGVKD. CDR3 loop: CAISDRGLGGYTF. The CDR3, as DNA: TGTGCCATCAGTGACAGGGGGCTGGGTGGCTACACCTTC.

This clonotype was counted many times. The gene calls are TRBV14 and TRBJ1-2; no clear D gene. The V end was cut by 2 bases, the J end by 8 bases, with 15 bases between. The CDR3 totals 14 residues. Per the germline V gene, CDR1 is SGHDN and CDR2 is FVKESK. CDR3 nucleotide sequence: TGTGCCAGCAGCCAATCGGACTCAAAGCGCGGCTACACCTTC. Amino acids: CASSQSDSKRGYTF.

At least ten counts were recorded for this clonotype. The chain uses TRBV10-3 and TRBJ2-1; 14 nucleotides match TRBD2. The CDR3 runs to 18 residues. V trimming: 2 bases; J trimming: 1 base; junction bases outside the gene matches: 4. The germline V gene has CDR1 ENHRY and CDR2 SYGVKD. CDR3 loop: CAISEGLAGGKSYNEQFF. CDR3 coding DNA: TGTGCCATCAGTGAGGGACTAGCGGGGGGAAAATCCTACAATGAGCAGTTCTTC.

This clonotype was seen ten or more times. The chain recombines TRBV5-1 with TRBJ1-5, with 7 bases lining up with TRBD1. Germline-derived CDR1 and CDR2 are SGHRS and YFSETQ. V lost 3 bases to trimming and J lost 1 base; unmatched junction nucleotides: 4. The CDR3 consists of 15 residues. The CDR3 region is CASSYRGESNQPQHF. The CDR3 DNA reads TGCGCCAGCAGCTACAGGGGTGAGAGCAATCAGCCCCAGCATTTT.

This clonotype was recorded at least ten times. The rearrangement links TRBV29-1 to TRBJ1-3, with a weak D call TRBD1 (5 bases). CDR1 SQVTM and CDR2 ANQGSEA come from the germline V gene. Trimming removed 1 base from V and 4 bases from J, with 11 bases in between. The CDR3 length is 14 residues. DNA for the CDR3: TGCAGCGTTGAAGGGGGCTACTACGGAAACACCATATATTTT. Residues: CSVEGGYYGNTIYF.

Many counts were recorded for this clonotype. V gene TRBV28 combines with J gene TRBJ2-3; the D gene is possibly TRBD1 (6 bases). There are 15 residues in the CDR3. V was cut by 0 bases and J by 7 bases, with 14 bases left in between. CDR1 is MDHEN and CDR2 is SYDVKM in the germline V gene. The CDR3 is CASSLCPLQGNTQYF. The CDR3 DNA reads TGTGCCAGCAGTTTATGCCCCCTACAGGGAAATACGCAGTATTTT.

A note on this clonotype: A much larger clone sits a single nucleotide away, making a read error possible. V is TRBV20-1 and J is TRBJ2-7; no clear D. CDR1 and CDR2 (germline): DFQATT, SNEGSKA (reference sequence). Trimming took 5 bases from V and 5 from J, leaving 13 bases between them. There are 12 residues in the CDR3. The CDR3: CSAGTRIHEQYF. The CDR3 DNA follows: TGCAGTGCTGGAACCCGCATACACGAGCAGTACTTC.

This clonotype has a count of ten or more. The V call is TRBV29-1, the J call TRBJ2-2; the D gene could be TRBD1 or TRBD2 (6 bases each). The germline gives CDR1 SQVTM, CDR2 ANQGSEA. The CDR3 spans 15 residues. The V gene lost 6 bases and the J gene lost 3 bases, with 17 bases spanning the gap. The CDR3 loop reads CSVEAGRGDTGELFF. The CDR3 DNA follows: TGCAGCGTGGAGGCAGGAAGGGGGGACACCGGGGAGCTGTTTTTT.

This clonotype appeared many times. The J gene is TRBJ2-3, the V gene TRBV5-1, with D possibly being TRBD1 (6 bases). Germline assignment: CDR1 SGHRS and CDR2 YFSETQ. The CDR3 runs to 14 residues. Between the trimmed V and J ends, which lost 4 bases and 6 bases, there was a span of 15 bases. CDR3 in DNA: TGCGCCAGCAGCCCTGAGGGGGTTACGGATACGCAGTATTTT. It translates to CASSPEGVTDTQYF.

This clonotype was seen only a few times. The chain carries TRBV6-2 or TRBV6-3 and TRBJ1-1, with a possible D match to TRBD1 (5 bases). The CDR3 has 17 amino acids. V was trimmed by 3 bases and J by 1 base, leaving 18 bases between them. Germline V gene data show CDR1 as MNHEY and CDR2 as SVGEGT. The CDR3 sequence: CASSYASQGGRNTEAFF. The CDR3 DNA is TGTGCCAGCAGTTATGCTTCCCAGGGAGGTCGGAACACTGAAGCTTTCTTT.

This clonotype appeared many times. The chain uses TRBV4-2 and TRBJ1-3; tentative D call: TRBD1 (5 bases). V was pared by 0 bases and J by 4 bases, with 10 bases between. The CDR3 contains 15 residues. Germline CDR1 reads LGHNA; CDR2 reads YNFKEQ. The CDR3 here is CASSQDQGGGNTIYF. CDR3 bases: TGTGCCAGCAGCCAAGATCAGGGAGGAGGAAACACCATATATTTT.

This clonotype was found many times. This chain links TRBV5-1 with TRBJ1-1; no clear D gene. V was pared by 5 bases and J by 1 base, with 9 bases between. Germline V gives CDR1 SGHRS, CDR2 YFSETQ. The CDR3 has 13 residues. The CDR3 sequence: CASREMGNTEAFF. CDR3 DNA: TGCGCCAGCAGGGAGATGGGGAACACTGAAGCTTTCTTT.

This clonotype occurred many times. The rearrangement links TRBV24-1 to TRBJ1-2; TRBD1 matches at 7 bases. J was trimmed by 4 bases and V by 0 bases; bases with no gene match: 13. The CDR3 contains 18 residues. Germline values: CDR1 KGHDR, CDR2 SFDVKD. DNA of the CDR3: TGTGCCACCAGTGATTTGCCGGGACAGCGAACGATCACCTATGGCTACACCTTC. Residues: CATSDLPGQRTITYGYTF.

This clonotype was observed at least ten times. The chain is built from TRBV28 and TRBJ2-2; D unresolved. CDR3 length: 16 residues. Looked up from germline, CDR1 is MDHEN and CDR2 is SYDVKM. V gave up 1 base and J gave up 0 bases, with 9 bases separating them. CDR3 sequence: CASSLLPGTNTGELFF. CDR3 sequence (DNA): TGTGCCAGCAGTTTATTACCTGGTACGAACACCGGGGAGCTGTTTTTT.

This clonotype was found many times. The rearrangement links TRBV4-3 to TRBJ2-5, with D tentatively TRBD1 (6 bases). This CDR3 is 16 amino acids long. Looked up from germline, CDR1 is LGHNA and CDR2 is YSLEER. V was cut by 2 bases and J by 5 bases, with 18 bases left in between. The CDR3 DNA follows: TGCGCCAGCAGCCAAACCCCAAGCAACACAGGGGAGACCCAGTACTTC. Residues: CASSQTPSNTGETQYF.

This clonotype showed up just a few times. Here the CDR3 reads CSARRTAGRAEAFF. CDR3 DNA: TGCAGTGCTAGACGGACAGCTGGACGGGCTGAAGCTTTCTTT. The V call is TRBV20-1, the J call TRBJ1-1, with D tentatively TRBD1 (6 bases). CDR3 length: 14 amino acids. Germline values: CDR1 DFQATT, CDR2 SNEGSKA (reference sequence). Trimming took 2 bases from V and 6 from J, leaving 16 bases between them.

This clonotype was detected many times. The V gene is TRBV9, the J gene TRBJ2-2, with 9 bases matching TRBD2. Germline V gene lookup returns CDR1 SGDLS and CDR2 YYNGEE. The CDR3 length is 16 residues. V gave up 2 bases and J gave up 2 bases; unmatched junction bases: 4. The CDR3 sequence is CASSVGLAKNTGELFF. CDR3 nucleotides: TGTGCCAGCAGCGTCGGACTAGCGAAAAACACCGGGGAGCTGTTTTTT.

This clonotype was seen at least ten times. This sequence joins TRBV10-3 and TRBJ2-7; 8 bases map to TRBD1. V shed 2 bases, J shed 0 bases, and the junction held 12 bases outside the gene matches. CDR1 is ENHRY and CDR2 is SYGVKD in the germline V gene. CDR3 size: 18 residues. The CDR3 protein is CAISEADRAWLNSYEQYF. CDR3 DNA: TGTGCCATCAGTGAGGCGGACAGGGCTTGGCTAAACTCCTACGAGCAGTACTTC.

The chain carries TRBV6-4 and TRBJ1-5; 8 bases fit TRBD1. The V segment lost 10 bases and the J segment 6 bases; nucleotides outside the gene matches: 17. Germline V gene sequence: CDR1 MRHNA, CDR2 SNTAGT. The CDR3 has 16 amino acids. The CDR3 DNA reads TGTGCCACGAAATCCATTGGACAGGGAGGTTCTCAGCCCCAGCATTTT. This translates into CATKSIGQGGSQPQHF.

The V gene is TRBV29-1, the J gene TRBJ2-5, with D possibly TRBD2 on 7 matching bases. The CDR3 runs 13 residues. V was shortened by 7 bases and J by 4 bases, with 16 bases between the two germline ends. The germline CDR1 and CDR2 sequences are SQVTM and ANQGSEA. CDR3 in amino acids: CSGGGGKGETQYF. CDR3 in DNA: TGCAGCGGAGGGGGGGGAAAAGGAGAGACCCAGTACTTC.

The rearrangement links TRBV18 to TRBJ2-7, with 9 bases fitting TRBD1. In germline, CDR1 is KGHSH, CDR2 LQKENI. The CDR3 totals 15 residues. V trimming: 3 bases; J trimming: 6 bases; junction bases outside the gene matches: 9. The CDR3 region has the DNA TGTGCCAGCTCACCTCTACTGGGACAGGGTGGCGAGCAGTACTTC. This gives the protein CASSPLLGQGGEQYF.

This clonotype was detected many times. In nucleotides, the CDR3 is TGCAGTGCTCCTACCCGTAGAAGGACAGGGGAGCATGAGCAGTTCTTC. This encodes CSAPTRRRTGEHEQFF. The V call is TRBV20-1, the J call TRBJ2-1; 9 bases agree with TRBD1. V gave up 5 bases and J gave up 8 bases; unmatched junction bases: 16. Germline CDR1 is DFQATT and CDR2 is SNEGSKA (reference sequence). The CDR3 totals 16 residues.

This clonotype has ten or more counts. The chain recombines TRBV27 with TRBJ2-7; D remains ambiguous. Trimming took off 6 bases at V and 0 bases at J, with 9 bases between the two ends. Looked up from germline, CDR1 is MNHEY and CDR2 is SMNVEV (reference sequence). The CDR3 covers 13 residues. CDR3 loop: CASRRHNSYEQYF. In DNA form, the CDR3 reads TGTGCCAGCAGAAGGCATAACTCCTACGAGCAGTACTTC.

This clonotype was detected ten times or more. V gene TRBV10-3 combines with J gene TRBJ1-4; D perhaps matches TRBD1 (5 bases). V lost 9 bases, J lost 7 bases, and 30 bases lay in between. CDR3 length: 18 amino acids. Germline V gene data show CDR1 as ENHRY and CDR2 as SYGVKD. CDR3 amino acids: CAMRRGDMVRKIGEKLFF. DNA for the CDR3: TGTGCCATGCGTAGGGGAGATATGGTCCGAAAAATCGGTGAAAAACTGTTTTTT.